A selection of T cell receptor beta chains follows, all from one sample in a study of blood T cell repertoires in COVID-19. The assay was immunoSEQ multiplex PCR, and TCRdb's table has in-frame clones only and misses some. The sample lists roughly 100,000 clones; over 75% were seen once. The source material was peripheral blood. Receptors originate from a human donor in a cohort sampled during active or convalescent COVID-19. The CDR3 runs from the conserved cysteine through the conserved F or W. Fields, in order: clone size, D gene, V gene, J gene, CDR3 protein, CDR3 DNA. D genes are given only for firm matches. Not all rows give a size; the values are once, few, many and, for expanded clones, a class.

>.|.|TRBV21-1|TRBJ1-3
CASSKNGGGQGVRNTIYF
TGTGCCAGCAGCAAGAATGGAGGTGGACAGGGGGTGCGAAACACCATATATTTT
>.|TRBD1|TRBV30|TRBJ1-6
CAWRDRENSPLHF
TGTGCCTGGAGAGACAGGGAAAATTCACCCCTCCACTTT
>.|.|TRBV30|TRBJ2-1
CAWKSTGYYNEQFF
TGTGCCTGGAAATCTACAGGGTACTACAATGAGCAGTTCTTC
>once|.|TRBV9|TRBJ2-5
CASSVGASNQETQYF
TGTGCCAGCAGCGTAGGGGCGTCAAATCAAGAGACCCAGTACTTC
>.|.|TRBV7-9|TRBJ2-1
CASSLGPPEVDEQFF
TGTGCCAGCAGCTTAGGACCACCCGAGGTTGATGAGCAGTTCTTC
>.|TRBD2|TRBV7-9|TRBJ2-1
CASSPGTSGREQFF
TGTGCCAGCAGCCCCGGGACTAGCGGTCGGGAGCAGTTCTTC
>.|TRBD1|TRBV19|TRBJ1-2
CASGEQGAGYGYTF
TGTGCCAGTGGCGAACAGGGGGCTGGATATGGCTACACCTTC
>many|TRBD1|TRBV5-3|TRBJ1-3
CARSGLHRDRVYSGNTIYF
TGTGCCAGAAGCGGGTTACACCGGGACAGAGTCTACTCTGGAAACACCATATATTTT
>.|.|TRBV20-1|TRBJ2-7
CSASGEAAEHYEQYF
TGCAGTGCTAGTGGCGAGGCGGCGGAGCACTACGAGCAGTACTTC
>.|.|TRBV29-1|TRBJ1-1
CSVRGNTEAFF
TGCAGCGTTCGAGGGAACACTGAAGCTTTCTTT
>.|.|TRBV4-3|TRBJ1-2
CASSQGPLTGYTF
TGCGCCAGCAGCCAAGGGCCATTAACCGGCTACACCTTC
>.|TRBD1|TRBV7-9|TRBJ2-7
CASSLAGQGFTYEQYF
TGTGCCAGCAGCTTAGCGGGACAGGGTTTTACCTACGAGCAGTACTTC
>once|TRBD2|TRBV5-1|TRBJ2-5
CASRGSRASGNQETQYF
TGCGCCAGCAGGGGGTCCCGGGCTAGCGGGAATCAAGAGACCCAGTACTTC
>.|.|TRBV19|TRBJ2-3
CASSRRRTGDTQYF
TGTGCCAGTAGTAGACGGAGGACCGGAGATACGCAGTATTTT
>once|TRBD2|TRBV6-5|TRBJ2-2
CASSYRSSGVNGELFF
TGTGCCAGCAGTTATAGGTCGAGCGGGGTGAACGGGGAGCTGTTTTTT
>once|.|TRBV6-6|TRBJ1-2
CASSAEGVYGYTF
TGTGCCAGCAGTGCAGAAGGGGTTTATGGCTACACCTTC
>.|.|TRBV10-1|TRBJ1-4
CAGVFPTNEKLFF
TGCGCAGGGGTTTTTCCAACTAATGAAAAACTGTTTTTT